These 31 T cell receptor beta chains were sequenced from one sample in a study of T-cell memory formation after mild COVID-19. TCRdb re-analysed the 5' RACE reads in MiXCR, keeping a single row per CDR3 protein. Of hundreds of thousands of distinct CDR3 sequences listed, over 20% were seen once; the top ten hold about 12%. Sequencing was performed on PBMCs or a T cell subset sorted from them (not recorded which). The receptors were gathered from an adult woman who had mild COVID-19 (a few samples of this study predate the infection). Cell type and time point are not known.

J is TRBJ2-3 and V is TRBV7-6, with TRBD2 as a possible D gene (6 bases). This CDR3 is built from 18 residues. The V end lost 3 bases, the J end lost 5 bases, and 24 bases lay between the germline ends. Germline V gene data show CDR1 as SGHVS and CDR2 as FNYEAQ. CDR3 DNA: TGTGCCAGCAGCTTCGGGGGATCGGTTGGGAGGAGTGAAGATACGCAGTATTTT. This translates into CASSFGGSVGRSEDTQYF.

The chain employs TRBV29-1 and TRBJ2-7; D unclear. Looked up from germline, CDR1 is SQVTM and CDR2 is ANQGSEA. V was clipped by 5 bases and J by 0 bases, with 14 bases between them. The CDR3 covers 14 residues. The CDR3: CSVKRRLSSYEQYF. DNA for the CDR3: TGCAGCGTTAAACGGAGATTAAGCTCCTACGAGCAGTACTTC.

The table lists this clonotype with many counts. The V and J genes are TRBV7-8 and TRBJ2-1, with D tentatively TRBD1 or TRBD2 (5 bases each). CDR1 is SGHVS, CDR2 FQNEAQ, per germline. The CDR3 is 13 amino acids. V was shortened by 5 bases and J by 6 bases, with 11 bases between the two germline ends. This chain's CDR3 is CASSPGTLNEQFF. Written as DNA, the CDR3 is TGTGCCAGCAGCCCCGGGACGCTCAATGAGCAGTTCTTC.

This clonotype was seen only a few times. The V gene is TRBV9, the J gene TRBJ2-1; unclear D gene. CDR1 SGDLS and CDR2 YYNGEE come from the germline V gene. The V end was cut by 0 bases, the J end by 8 bases, with 3 bases between. This CDR3 spans 11 amino acids. The CDR3 bases are TGTGCCAGCAGCGTAGATCATGAGCAGTTCTTC. It translates to CASSVDHEQFF.

The gene calls are TRBV6-5 and TRBJ1-2; TRBD1 matches 10 bases. The V gene's germline CDR1 is MNHEY and CDR2 SVGAGI. V trimming: 2 bases; J trimming: 5 bases; junction bases outside the gene matches: 5. This CDR3 has 15 residues. This chain's CDR3 is CASSYTRDRGYGYTF. Here the CDR3 DNA reads TGTGCCAGCAGTTACACCCGGGACAGGGGATATGGCTACACCTTC.

Many counts were recorded for this clonotype. The chain carries TRBV7-3 and TRBJ2-1; TRBD2 matches 13 bases. CDR3 length equals 15 residues. Germline V gives CDR1 SGHTA, CDR2 FQGTGA. V lost 4 bases to trimming and J lost 9 bases; unmatched junction nucleotides: 6. CDR3 bases: TGTGCCAGCAGCTCAGGACTAGCGGGAGCAGGTGAGCAGTTCTTC. Amino acid sequence: CASSSGLAGAGEQFF.

The sample holds a few counts of this clonotype. The V call is TRBV4-1, the J call TRBJ2-2; maybe TRBD1 (5 bases). Germline CDR1 MGHRA, CDR2 YSYEKL. The V end was cut by 1 base, the J end by 3 bases, with 9 bases between. This CDR3 spans 15 amino acids. The CDR3 DNA is TGCGCCAGCAGCCAAGGGGCAGGGTACACCGGGGAGCTGTTTTTT. Translating gives CASSQGAGYTGELFF.

This clonotype appeared a few times. The V and J genes are TRBV7-3 and TRBJ2-3, with 7 bases identical to TRBD1. CDR1 is SGHTA and CDR2 is FQGTGA in the germline V gene. CDR3 length: 14 amino acids. V was pared by 5 bases and J by 5 bases, with 7 bases of the junction left unmatched. CDR3 nucleotide sequence: TGTGCCAGCAGCCTAAAAACAGGGGTAGATACGCAGTATTTT. Residues: CASSLKTGVDTQYF.

There are a few counts of this clonotype. The gene calls are TRBV7-9 and TRBJ1-1; D is possibly TRBD1 (6 bases). The CDR3 length is 14 residues. CDR1 and CDR2 (germline): SEHNR, FQNEAQ (reference sequence). V dropped 5 bases and J dropped 4 bases, with 14 bases sitting between them. The CDR3 nucleotides read TGTGCCAGCAGCCTGGACAGTTACGGCACTGAAGCTTTCTTT. It yields the protein CASSLDSYGTEAFF.

This clonotype has just a few counts. The J gene is TRBJ1-1, the V gene TRBV9; D might be TRBD1 (6 bases). Trimming took off 4 bases at V and 6 bases at J, with 16 bases between the two ends. Germline lookup yields CDR1 SGDLS and CDR2 YYNGEE. The CDR3 runs 14 residues. CDR3 in amino acids: CASSPTGNWAEAFF. The CDR3 bases are TGTGCCAGCAGCCCTACAGGGAATTGGGCTGAAGCTTTCTTT.

The CDR3 DNA sequence: TGTGCCAGCAGCGGCCCCTACAATGAGCAGTTCTTC. Translation: CASSGPYNEQFF. The chain employs TRBV9 and TRBJ2-1; D unresolved. CDR3 length: 12 residues. Germline V gene data show CDR1 as SGDLS and CDR2 as YYNGEE. V was clipped by 3 bases and J by 2 bases, with 3 bases between them.

The chain uses TRBV6-1 and TRBJ1-2; D not certain. V lost 6 bases and J 8 bases, leaving 16 bases between the germline ends. CDR3 length equals 13 residues. Germline loops: CDR1 MNHNS, CDR2 SASEGT. CDR3 loop: CASRDIFGVGYTF. DNA for the CDR3: TGTGCCAGCAGAGATATTTTCGGGGTGGGCTACACCTTC.

The CDR3 here is CSVEQGPQAFF. CDR3 nucleotides: TGCAGCGTTGAACAGGGACCCCAGGCTTTCTTT. The chain uses TRBV29-1 and TRBJ1-1; a weak D match, TRBD1 (5 bases). V was cut by 2 bases and J by 11 bases, with 12 bases left in between. The CDR3 is made up of 11 amino acids. The germline V gene has CDR1 SQVTM and CDR2 ANQGSEA.

This clonotype was seen a single time. The V gene is TRBV7-6, the J gene TRBJ1-2, with a weak D call TRBD1 (5 bases). Trimming removed 5 bases from V and 6 bases from J, with 25 bases in between. CDR1 is SGHVS and CDR2 is FNYEAQ in the germline V gene. The CDR3 is 17 amino acids. Written as DNA, the CDR3 is TGTGCCAGCAGCCCCGCGGGTAGTCAGGGTAGTTTCGATGGCTACACCTTC. Its protein product is CASSPAGSQGSFDGYTF.

The J gene is TRBJ1-5, the V gene TRBV7-2; TRBD1 might be the D (5 bases). The length of the CDR3 is 16 residues. The V end lost 3 bases, the J end lost 0 bases, and 12 bases lay between the germline ends. Germline V gene sequence: CDR1 SGHTA, CDR2 FQGNSA. CDR3 nucleotide sequence: TGTGCCAGCAGCTTGGGCAGGGAGGATAGCAATCAGCCCCAGCATTTT. Protein: CASSLGREDSNQPQHF.

J is TRBJ2-1 and V is TRBV9, with D perhaps being TRBD1 or TRBD2 (6 bases each). CDR3 length equals 15 residues. Trimming left V 4 bases short and J 7 bases short, with 18 bases between. Germline lookup yields CDR1 SGDLS and CDR2 YYNGEE. The CDR3 DNA sequence: TGTGCCAGCAGCCCTCCACGGGGGCCGGGAAATGAGCAGTTCTTC. Encoded protein: CASSPPRGPGNEQFF. Using reference TRBV9 and TRBJ2-1 for the parts outside the CDR3, the full variable domain is DSGVTQTPKHLITATGQRVTLRCSPRSGDLSVYWYQQSLDQGLQFLIQYYNGEERAKGNILERFSAQQFPDLHSELNLSSLELGDSALYFCASSPPRGPGNEQFFGPGTRLTVL.

For the CDR3, the DNA is TGTGCCAGCAGCCTCCTTTCGGGGAACACCATATATTTT. As protein: CASSLLSGNTIYF. The gene calls are TRBV3-1 and TRBJ1-3; no reliable D call. The CDR3 has 13 amino acids. V lost 4 bases and J 7 bases, leaving 11 bases between the germline ends. The germline V gene has CDR1 LGHDT and CDR2 YNNKEL (reference sequence).

This clonotype was detected a few times. The chain is built from TRBV2 and TRBJ2-7; 10 nucleotides agree with TRBD1. Germline-derived CDR1 and CDR2 are SNHLY and FYNNEI. CDR3 length: 14 residues. V trimming: 8 bases; J trimming: 2 bases; junction bases outside the gene matches: 6. CDR3 nucleotides: TGTGCCAGCTCACGGGACAGGGGCGCCTACGAGCAGTACTTC. This translates into CASSRDRGAYEQYF.

This clonotype has a handful of counts. The J gene is TRBJ2-1, the V gene TRBV19; 7 bases align to TRBD2. The V gene end was trimmed by 5 bases and the J gene end by 9 bases; junction bases not matched to a gene: 4. Germline V lookup: CDR1 LNHDA, CDR2 SQIVND (reference sequence). The CDR3 has 12 residues. CDR3 in amino acids: CASSVPSGEQFF. For the CDR3, the DNA is TGTGCCAGTAGTGTCCCTAGCGGTGAGCAGTTCTTC.

The genes are TRBV4-1 and TRBJ1-1, with D maybe TRBD1 (5 bases). Germline V lookup: CDR1 MGHRA, CDR2 YSYEKL. This CDR3 contains 14 residues. With 4 bases removed from V and 0 bases from J, the gap between germline ends came to 9 bases. The CDR3 nucleotides are TGCGCCAGCAGCCTTTGGGACCTGAACACTGAAGCTTTCTTT. It yields the protein CASSLWDLNTEAFF.

V gene TRBV12-3 or TRBV12-4 combines with J gene TRBJ2-2; possibly TRBD2 for D (5 bases). V lost 3 bases and J lost 5, with 10 bases in between. The CDR3 covers 14 residues. The DNA for the CDR3 is TGTGCCAGCAGTTTTAGAGGGTGGACCGGGGAGCTGTTTTTT. Residues: CASSFRGWTGELFF.

There are a few counts of this clonotype. J is TRBJ1-3 and V is TRBV29-1; no reliable D call. CDR1 and CDR2 from the germline V gene are SQVTM and ANQGSEA. V shed 6 bases and J shed 3 bases, with 6 bases lying between them. The CDR3 consists of 11 residues. The CDR3 DNA is TGCAGCGTAGTCAATGGAAACACCATATATTTT. As protein: CSVVNGNTIYF.

This clonotype showed up many times. V is TRBV27 and J is TRBJ2-2; 7 nucleotides agree with TRBD1. There are 16 residues in the CDR3. CDR1 and CDR2 (germline): MNHEY, SMNVEV (reference sequence). The J segment lost 4 bases and the V segment lost 6 bases, leaving 11 bases of the junction unmatched. CDR3 nucleotides: TGTGCCAGCAGAATGGGACAGCGGTCCATCACCGGGGAGCTGTTTTTT. It encodes CASRMGQRSITGELFF.

This clonotype has more than one count but fewer than ten. The chain has TRBV5-5 and TRBJ2-1, with D maybe TRBD1 (5 bases). Germline V gives CDR1 SGHKS, CDR2 YYEKEE (reference sequence). The CDR3 contains 14 residues. The V gene lost 1 base and the J gene lost 5 bases, with 10 bases spanning the gap. The CDR3 nucleotides are TGTGCCAGCAGCTTGTGGGGCAGGGACAATGAGCAGTTCTTC. It specifies CASSLWGRDNEQFF.

The chain couples TRBV6-2 or TRBV6-3 to TRBJ2-7; D may be TRBD1 or TRBD2 (6 bases each). The CDR3 is 19 amino acids. The germline V and J ends were trimmed by 6 bases and 1 base, with 28 bases remaining between them. Germline CDR1 and CDR2: MNHEY and SVGEGT. The CDR3 sequence: CASSRPTPRGTPYSYEQYF. CDR3 sequence (DNA): TGTGCCAGCAGCCGCCCCACACCACGGGGGACACCCTATTCCTACGAGCAGTACTTC.

This clonotype was picked up a small number of times. CDR3 DNA: TGCGCCAGCAGCTTCGACCTCGTTGGGGCAGATACGCAGTATTTT. It is translated as CASSFDLVGADTQYF. The V gene is TRBV5-1, the J gene TRBJ2-3; D unresolved. CDR1 is SGHRS and CDR2 is YFSETQ in the germline V gene. This CDR3 region has 15 residues. The V and J ends lost 2 bases and 4 bases respectively, with 14 bases between them.

The V gene is TRBV9, the J gene TRBJ2-7; D not resolved. The CDR3 is made up of 15 amino acids. V gave up 0 bases and J gave up 4 bases, with 14 bases separating them. CDR1 and CDR2 (germline): SGDLS, YYNGEE. DNA of the CDR3: TGTGCCAGCAGCGTAGGGATGAGCCCTGGATACGAGCAGTACTTC. The encoded protein is CASSVGMSPGYEQYF.

This chain joins TRBV2 and TRBJ1-4; 9 nucleotides agree with TRBD1. The CDR3 extends over 16 amino acids. J was trimmed by 8 bases and V by 6 bases; bases with no gene match: 13. Germline V gives CDR1 SNHLY, CDR2 FYNNEI. CDR3 amino acids: CASSTTSGTGLEKLFF. CDR3 nucleotide sequence: TGTGCCAGCAGCACAACCTCCGGGACAGGGTTGGAAAAACTGTTTTTT.

In its sample, this clonotype was seen a few times. This sequence joins TRBV6-5 and TRBJ1-2; D unclear. V was cut by 3 bases and J by 7 bases, with 12 bases left in between. Per germline, CDR1 MNHEY and CDR2 SVGAGI. This CDR3 contains 13 residues. The CDR3 DNA sequence: TGTGCCAGCAGTTATGACGGGGTTTCTGGCTACACCTTC. It translates to CASSYDGVSGYTF.

This clonotype was seen only a few times. The chain couples TRBV7-3 to TRBJ2-1; D may be TRBD1 (6 bases). With 1 base removed from V and 4 bases from J, the gap between germline ends came to 11 bases. Germline CDR1 SGHTA, CDR2 FQGTGA. This CDR3 is 15 amino acids long. CDR3 sequence: CASSLRGQGYNEQFF. As DNA, the CDR3 is TGTGCCAGCAGCTTAAGGGGACAAGGTTACAATGAGCAGTTCTTC.

The rearrangement joins TRBV9 to TRBJ1-1, with unresolved D. Trimming cost V 0 bases and J 6 bases, with 12 bases left between them. The germline V gene has CDR1 SGDLS and CDR2 YYNGEE. This CDR3 spans 14 amino acids. CDR3 amino acids: CASSVVVGYPEAFF. In DNA, the CDR3 is TGTGCCAGCAGCGTAGTGGTCGGCTACCCTGAAGCTTTCTTT.